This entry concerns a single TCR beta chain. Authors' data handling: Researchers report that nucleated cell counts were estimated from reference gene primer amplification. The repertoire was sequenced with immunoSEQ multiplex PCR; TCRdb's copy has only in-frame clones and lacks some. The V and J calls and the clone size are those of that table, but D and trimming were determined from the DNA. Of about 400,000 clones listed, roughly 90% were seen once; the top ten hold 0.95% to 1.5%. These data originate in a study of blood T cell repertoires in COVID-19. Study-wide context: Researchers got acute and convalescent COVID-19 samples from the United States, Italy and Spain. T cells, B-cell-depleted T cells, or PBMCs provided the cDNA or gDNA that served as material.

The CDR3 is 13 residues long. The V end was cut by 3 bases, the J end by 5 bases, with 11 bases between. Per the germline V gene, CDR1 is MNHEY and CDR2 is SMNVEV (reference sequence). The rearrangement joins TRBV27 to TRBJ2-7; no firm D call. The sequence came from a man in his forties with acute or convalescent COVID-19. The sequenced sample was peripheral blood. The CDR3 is CASSFGQFNEQYF. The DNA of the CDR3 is TGTGCCAGCAGTTTTGGGCAGTTTAACGAGCAGTACTTC.